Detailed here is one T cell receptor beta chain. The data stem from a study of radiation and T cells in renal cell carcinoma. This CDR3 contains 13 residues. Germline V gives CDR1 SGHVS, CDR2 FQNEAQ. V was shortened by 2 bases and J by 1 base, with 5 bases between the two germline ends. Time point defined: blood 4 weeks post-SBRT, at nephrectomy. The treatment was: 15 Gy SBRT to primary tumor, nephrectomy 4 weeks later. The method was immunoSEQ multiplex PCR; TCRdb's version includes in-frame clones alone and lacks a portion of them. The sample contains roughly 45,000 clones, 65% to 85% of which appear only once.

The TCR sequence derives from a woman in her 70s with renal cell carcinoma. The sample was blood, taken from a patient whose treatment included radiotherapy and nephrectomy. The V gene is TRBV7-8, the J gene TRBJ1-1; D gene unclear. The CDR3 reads CASSLNRNTEAFF. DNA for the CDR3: TGTGCCAGCAGCTTAAACAGGAACACTGAAGCTTTCTTT.